The subject of this entry is one T cell receptor (beta chain). Its target is unknown. This table comes from immunoSEQ multiplex PCR, and its TCRdb copy is limited to in-frame clones, with some not included. The sample records about 1,500,000 clones, roughly 96% being singletons. This record comes from a study of shared clonotypes between healthy human individuals. The CDR3 sequence is 11 residues long. Per the germline V gene, CDR1 is SGHAT and CDR2 is FQNNGV. Trimming removed 2 bases from V and 7 bases from J, with 5 bases in between. General study points: Memory subsets generally showed smaller estimated richness than naive subsets did. Represented diversity (both genetic and exposure-history) was limited by the small number of donors. Rarefaction gave evidence that sorted-subset sequencing remained incomplete despite large depth. Read depth was anticipated to influence clonotype sharing among donors.

V and J are TRBV11-2 and TRBJ2-5; no firm D call. The sequencing input was naive CD4+ T cells sorted from blood. Subset defined: CD45RA+ positively selected. The receptor's source is a man aged 25-45 years in good health. DNA of the CDR3: TGTGCCAGCAGCTTAACGGGGACCCAGTACTTC. Translation: CASSLTGTQYF.